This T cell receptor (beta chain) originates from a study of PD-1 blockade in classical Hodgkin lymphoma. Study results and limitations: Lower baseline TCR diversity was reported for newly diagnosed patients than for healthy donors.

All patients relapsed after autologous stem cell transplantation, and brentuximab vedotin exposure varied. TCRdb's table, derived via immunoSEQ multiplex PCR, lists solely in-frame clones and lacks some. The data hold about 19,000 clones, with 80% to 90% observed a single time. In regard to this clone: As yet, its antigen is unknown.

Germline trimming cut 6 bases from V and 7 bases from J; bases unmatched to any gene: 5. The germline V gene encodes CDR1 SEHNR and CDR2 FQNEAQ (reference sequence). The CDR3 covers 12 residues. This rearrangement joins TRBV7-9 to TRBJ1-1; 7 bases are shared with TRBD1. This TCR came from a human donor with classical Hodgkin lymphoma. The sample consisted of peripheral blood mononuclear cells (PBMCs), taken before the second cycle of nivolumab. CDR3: CASRAAGGEAFF. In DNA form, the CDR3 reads TGTGCCAGCAGGGCCGCAGGGGGTGAAGCTTTCTTT.